This T cell receptor beta chain was sequenced during a study of cytomegalovirus exposure and HLA in healthy donors. Across the whole study: Most donors, 70% to 85% of 398 genotyped, fell in the Caucasian-associated ancestry cluster.

The study's findings and limits: Three of the chains that were CMV-associated were confirmed in vitro to be specific for CMV antigens. The investigators catalogued 164 TCR beta chains as cytomegalovirus-associated.

V lost 1 base and J lost 0, with 12 bases in between. The CDR3 contains 16 residues. The V gene's germline CDR1 is KGHSY and CDR2 FQNENV. This PCR relied on a set of 60 Vbeta primers and 13 Jbeta primers. TCRdb's copy holds only in-frame clones and misses some; the assay was immunoSEQ multiplex PCR. Of 110,000 to 150,000 clones listed, roughly three quarters are singletons. Points on this clone: No antigen is known for it.

Despite likely unrecorded immune exposures, the donors were nominally healthy at the time of sampling. The receptor was derived from a man aged 55 to 70 in good health and CMV-seronegative. The V and J genes are TRBV16 and TRBJ1-2; D is unclear. The source material was PBMCs. In nucleotides, the CDR3 is TGTGCCAGCAGCCAATTTCCGGAGGTTGCTAACTATGGCTACACCTTC. Translated: CASSQFPEVANYGYTF.